This T cell receptor beta chain was sequenced during a study of blood T cells in healthy people across ages. V lost 6 bases to trimming and J lost 5 bases, with 14 bases between them. CDR3 size: 14 residues. A J-beta primer mix and a sample-barcoded 5' primer were used in a second PCR of about 7 to 12 cycles. TCRdb redid the calling of the 5' RACE reads with MiXCR, one entry per CDR3 protein. Of over 950,000 distinct CDR3 sequences listed, roughly half are singletons. What was sequenced was blood. The rearrangement joins TRBV12-3 or TRBV12-4 to TRBJ2-1, with a tentative D call TRBD1 (6 bases). The sequence came from an older woman in good health. Here the CDR3 DNA reads TGTGCCAGCAGATACAGGGTGGGTGACAATGAGCAGTTCTTC. This codes for CASRYRVGDNEQFF.